One sample yielded the 16 T cell receptor beta chains listed below, sequenced in a study of beta chain features in type 1 diabetes. The isolated RNA, all of it, was reverse transcribed, so expressed TCRB transcripts were what got sequenced. Clones were read by immunoSEQ multiplex PCR, and TCRdb kept only the in-frame ones, dropping some. Seen here are 200,000 to 250,000 clones, roughly 30% observed once, and the top ten hold under 5%. The sequencing input was central memory CD4+ T cells from blood. The source is a young man in good health.

About this clone itself: Other DNA sequences in this sample translate to the same CDR3. The CDR3 region has the DNA TGTGCCAGCAGTTTATCTGGGAATCAGCCCCAGCATTTT. It yields the protein CASSLSGNQPQHF. The V gene is TRBV28, the J gene TRBJ1-5; D ambiguous. Trimming stripped 1 base from V and 4 bases from J, with 5 bases between. The CDR3 consists of 13 residues. CDR1 and CDR2 from the germline V gene are MDHEN and SYDVKM.

The V gene is TRBV6-1, the J gene TRBJ2-3; D gene uncertain. CDR3 length: 13 amino acids. Trimming took off 6 bases at V and 6 bases at J, with 13 bases between the two ends. Germline-derived CDR1 and CDR2 are MNHNS and SASEGT. CDR3 coding DNA: TGTGCCAGCAGCCCGAATGCATTGGATACGCAGTATTTT. Protein sequence: CASSPNALDTQYF.

The CDR3 loop is CASSSARRGSYEQYF. CDR3 coding DNA: TGTGCCAGCAGCTCCGCCCGCCGCGGGTCGTACGAGCAGTACTTC. The rearrangement links TRBV11-2 to TRBJ2-7; tentatively, D is TRBD2 (5 bases). The CDR3 is 15 amino acids. Trimming shortened V by 4 bases and J by 4 bases, and 17 bases separated the two germline ends. Germline CDR1 reads SGHAT; CDR2 reads FQNNGV.

This clone was seen a few times. V and J are TRBV6-5 and TRBJ1-2; unclear D gene. Germline V gene lookup returns CDR1 MNHEY and CDR2 SVGAGI. Trimming left V 0 bases short and J 0 bases short, with 8 bases between. The CDR3 is 15 residues long. The DNA of the CDR3 is TGTGCCAGCAGTTACTCTCGGACTACTAACTATGGCTACACCTTC. This encodes CASSYSRTTNYGYTF.

On this clone itself: The same CDR3 arises from other DNA sequences in this sample as well. This chain connects TRBV29-1 to TRBJ2-3, with a possible D match to TRBD2 (7 bases). CDR1 is SQVTM and CDR2 is ANQGSEA in the germline V gene. The CDR3 loop spans 14 amino acids. Trimming took 4 bases from V and 0 from J, leaving 11 bases between them. DNA of the CDR3: TGCAGCGTTGTGCGGGGGCCTAGCACAGATACGCAGTATTTT. Protein product: CSVVRGPSTDTQYF.

The gene calls are TRBV27 and TRBJ2-7, with TRBD1 matching 9 bases. Per the germline V gene, CDR1 is MNHEY and CDR2 is SMNVEV (reference sequence). This CDR3 has 14 amino acids. The V gene end was trimmed by 5 bases and the J gene end by 6 bases; junction bases not matched to a gene: 8. The CDR3 loop is CASSDYRTGVEQYF. The DNA for the CDR3 is TGTGCCAGCAGTGACTACAGGACAGGGGTCGAGCAGTACTTC.

The CDR3 DNA is TGCAGCGTCGCCGGGATCTACAATGAGCAGTTCTTC. This gives the protein CSVAGIYNEQFF. The chain recombines TRBV29-1 with TRBJ2-1; the D gene is possibly TRBD2 (5 bases). Between the trimmed V and J ends, which lost 6 bases and 3 bases, there was a span of 9 bases. Germline V gives CDR1 SQVTM, CDR2 ANQGSEA. The length of the CDR3 is 12 residues.

V and J are TRBV6-1 and TRBJ1-5, with TRBD1 matching 7 bases. This CDR3 has 13 residues. Germline V gene data show CDR1 as MNHNS and CDR2 as SASEGT. The CDR3 region has the DNA TGTGCGATAAGGGACAGCTATAATCAGCCCCAGCATTTT. It codes for CAIRDSYNQPQHF.

This clone was picked up a small number of times. The chain is built from TRBV5-1 and TRBJ2-3; the D gene is possibly TRBD2 (6 bases). The CDR3 is 14 residues long. Between the trimmed V and J ends, which lost 1 base and 3 bases, there was a span of 9 bases. Germline assignment: CDR1 SGHRS and CDR2 YFSETQ. In nucleotides, the CDR3 is TGCGCCAGCAGCTTGCAACTAGCTACAGATACGCAGTATTTT. It is translated as CASSLQLATDTQYF.

This clone has more than one count but fewer than ten. The J gene is TRBJ1-5, the V gene TRBV29-1; D gene ambiguous. The CDR3 runs 13 residues. V lost 0 bases, J lost 5 bases, and 8 bases lay in between. Germline V gives CDR1 SQVTM, CDR2 ANQGSEA. The CDR3 here is CSVEESWDQPQHF. DNA for the CDR3: TGCAGCGTTGAAGAAAGTTGGGATCAGCCCCAGCATTTT.

Note on this clone: A much larger clone lies a single base off, so this may be a read error. V usage is TRBV28 and J usage is TRBJ2-3; maybe TRBD1 (5 bases). The CDR3 is 14 amino acids. The V end lost 4 bases, the J end lost 0 bases, and 8 bases lay between the germline ends. From germline, CDR1 is MDHEN and CDR2 SYDVKM. The CDR3 loop reads CASSSGHSTDTQYF. The CDR3 DNA reads TGTGCCAGCAGTTCCGGACACAGCACAGATACGCAGTATTTT.

This clone was seen a handful of times. The chain couples TRBV11-2 to TRBJ1-1; 7 bases align to TRBD1. The V gene's germline CDR1 is SGHAT and CDR2 FQNNGV. The V gene end was trimmed by 5 bases and the J gene end by 0 bases; junction bases not matched to a gene: 9. The CDR3 loop spans 16 amino acids. The CDR3 spells CASSARQGDLNTEAFF. In DNA, the CDR3 is TGTGCCAGCAGCGCGCGACAGGGCGATTTGAACACTGAAGCTTTCTTT.

Here the CDR3 reads CSAGASEGYTF. The CDR3 nucleotides are TGCAGTGCTGGGGCGTCAGAAGGCTACACCTTC. V and J are TRBV20-1 and TRBJ1-2, with D possibly matching TRBD1 (5 bases). With 5 bases removed from V and 8 bases from J, the gap between germline ends came to 12 bases. Germline V CDR1 and CDR2: DFQATT, SNEGSKA (reference sequence). CDR3 length: 11 residues.

This rearrangement joins TRBV4-1 to TRBJ2-2; no reliable D call. This CDR3 is 12 amino acids long. Trimming stripped 3 bases from V and 7 bases from J, with 6 bases between. In germline, CDR1 is MGHRA, CDR2 YSYEKL. In nucleotides, the CDR3 is TGCGCCAGCAGCCACCCAATCGGGGAGCTGTTTTTT. It translates to CASSHPIGELFF.

This chain uses TRBV2 with TRBJ1-5; no definite D call. V was cut by 3 bases and J by 6 bases, with 3 bases left in between. Germline CDR1 reads SNHLY; CDR2 reads FYNNEI. The CDR3 extends over 11 amino acids. The CDR3 DNA reads as TGTGCCAGCAGTGACGGTCAGCCCCAGCATTTT. It translates to CASSDGQPQHF.

The CDR3 nucleotides are TGTGCCAGCAGTTTGGGACAGGGAGGGGAGACCCAGTACTTC. As protein: CASSLGQGGETQYF. This chain joins TRBV27 and TRBJ2-5; 9 bases map to TRBD1. Germline lookup yields CDR1 MNHEY and CDR2 SMNVEV (reference sequence). J was trimmed by 5 bases and V by 3 bases; bases with no gene match: 4. The CDR3 has 14 residues.